This TCR beta chain was profiled in a study of radiotherapy plus CTLA-4 blockade in lung cancer. Germline loops: CDR1 LGHNA, CDR2 YNFKEQ. V was cut by 1 base and J by 4 bases, with 10 bases left in between. The CDR3 runs to 15 residues. TCRdb's copy holds only in-frame clones and misses some; the assay was immunoSEQ multiplex PCR. This sample has about 87,000 clones, with around 87% found just once. Sequenced material: peripheral blood, taken from a patient treated with radiotherapy plus ipilimumab. The receptor was derived from a human donor with non-small cell lung cancer that progressed on radiotherapy plus ipilimumab. The rearrangement uses TRBV4-2 and TRBJ2-2; D not resolved. In nucleotides, the CDR3 is TGTGCCAGCAGCCAAGTAGAGAAGGGCACCGGGGAGCTGTTTTTT. Its translation is CASSQVEKGTGELFF.